Detailed here is one T cell receptor beta chain. Generated by immunoSEQ multiplex PCR, the TCRdb table keeps only in-frame clones and is missing some. The data hold approximately 200,000 clones, with about 84% observed a single time. The data stem from a study of blood T cell repertoires in COVID-19. The CDR3 totals 13 residues. V was pared by 1 base and J by 0 bases, with 3 bases between. Germline V gene data show CDR1 as SGHTA and CDR2 as FQGNSA. Input material: PBMCs or T cells enriched from blood (not recorded which). The receptor was derived from a man aged 55 to 70 who had recovered from COVID-19. The gene calls are TRBV7-2 and TRBJ1-1; D is uncertain. CDR3 protein: CASSLVVNTEAFF. The CDR3 coding sequence is TGTGCCAGCAGCTTAGTAGTGAACACTGAAGCTTTCTTT. Together with reference TRBV7-2 and TRBJ1-1, the CDR3 gives the full variable domain: GAGVSQSPSNKVTEKGKDVELRCDPISGHTALYWYRQSLGQGLEFLIYFQGNSAPDKSGLPSDRFSAERTGGSVSTLTIQRTQQEDSAVYLCASSLVVNTEAFFGQGTRLTVV.